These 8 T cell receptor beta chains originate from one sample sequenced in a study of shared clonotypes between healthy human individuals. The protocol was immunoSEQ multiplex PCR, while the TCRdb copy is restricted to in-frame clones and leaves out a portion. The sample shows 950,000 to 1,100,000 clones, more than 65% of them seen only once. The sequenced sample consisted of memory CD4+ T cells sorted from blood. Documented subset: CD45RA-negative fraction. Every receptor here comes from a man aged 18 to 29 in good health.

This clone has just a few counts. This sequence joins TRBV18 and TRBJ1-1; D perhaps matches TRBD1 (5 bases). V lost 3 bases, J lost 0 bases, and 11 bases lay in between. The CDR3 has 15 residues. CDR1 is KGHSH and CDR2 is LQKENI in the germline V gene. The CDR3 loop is CASSPPARVNTEAFF. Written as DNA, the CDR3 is TGTGCCAGCTCACCCCCGGCCAGGGTGAACACTGAAGCTTTCTTT.

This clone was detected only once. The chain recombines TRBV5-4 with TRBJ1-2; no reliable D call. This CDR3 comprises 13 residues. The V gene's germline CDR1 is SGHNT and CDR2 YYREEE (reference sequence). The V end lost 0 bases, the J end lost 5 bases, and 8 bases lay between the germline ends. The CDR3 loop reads CASSLDGQYGYTF. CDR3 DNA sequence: TGTGCCAGCAGCTTGGACGGGCAGTATGGCTACACCTTC.

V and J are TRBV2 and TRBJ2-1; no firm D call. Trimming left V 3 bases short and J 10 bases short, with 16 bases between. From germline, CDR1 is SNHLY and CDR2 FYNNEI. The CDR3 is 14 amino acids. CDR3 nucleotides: TGTGCCAGCAGTGATTGGGCTCCGCTAGGCGAGCAGTTCTTC. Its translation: CASSDWAPLGEQFF.

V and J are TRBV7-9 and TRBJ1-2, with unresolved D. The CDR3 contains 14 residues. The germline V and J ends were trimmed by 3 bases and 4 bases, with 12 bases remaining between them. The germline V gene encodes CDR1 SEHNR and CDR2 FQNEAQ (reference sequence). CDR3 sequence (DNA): TGTGCCAGCAGCTTCCCTAACATCTTCTATGGCTACACCTTC. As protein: CASSFPNIFYGYTF.

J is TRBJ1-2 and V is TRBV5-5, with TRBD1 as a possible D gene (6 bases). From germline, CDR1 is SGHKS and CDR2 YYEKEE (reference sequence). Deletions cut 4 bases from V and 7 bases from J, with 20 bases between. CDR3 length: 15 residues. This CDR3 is CASSLTTGSPGGYTF. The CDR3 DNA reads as TGTGCCAGCAGCCTCACCACAGGGTCTCCGGGTGGCTACACCTTC.

This chain's CDR3 is CASSTRQGGRTQYF. CDR3 bases: TGTGCCAGCAGCACACGGCAGGGGGGAAGGACCCAGTACTTC. V and J are TRBV21-1 and TRBJ2-5; the DNA was not used to check the table's D call, TRBD1. TRBV21-1 is a recognized pseudogene. The CDR3 extends over 14 amino acids.

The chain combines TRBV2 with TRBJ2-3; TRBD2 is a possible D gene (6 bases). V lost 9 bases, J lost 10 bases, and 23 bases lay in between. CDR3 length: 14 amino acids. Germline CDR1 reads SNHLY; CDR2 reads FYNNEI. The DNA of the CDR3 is TGTGCCAGTATTCCGGGACTCCCTGCCCTGGCGCAGTATTTT. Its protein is CASIPGLPALAQYF. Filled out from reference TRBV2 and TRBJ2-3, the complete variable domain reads EPEVTQTPSHQVTQMGQEVILRCVPISNHLYFYWYRQILGQKVEFLVSFYNNEISEKSEIFDDQFSVERPDGSNFTLKIRSTKLEDSAMYFCASIPGLPALAQYFGPGTRLTVL.

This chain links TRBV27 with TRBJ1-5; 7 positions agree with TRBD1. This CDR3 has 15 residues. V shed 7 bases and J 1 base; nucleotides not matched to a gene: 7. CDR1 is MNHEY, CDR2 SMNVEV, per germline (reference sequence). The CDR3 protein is CASTLRGGSNQPQHF. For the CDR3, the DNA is TGTGCCAGCACCCTCAGGGGGGGGAGCAATCAGCCCCAGCATTTT.